This T cell receptor (beta chain) originates from a study of T-cell reconstitution after alpha-beta-depleted transplantation in children. This CDR3 is 13 amino acids long. Germline V lookup: CDR1 MNHNY, CDR2 SVGAGI (reference sequence). The table lists this clonotype with a few counts. Construction of the TCRbeta library involved unique molecular identifiers. MiXCR, run by TCRdb on the PCR reads, gives a single entry per CDR3 protein. Of about 580,000 distinct CDR3 sequences listed, 20% to 25% are singletons. The sample in question was PBMCs, mostly from graft donor cells, obtained 360 days after TCRalphabeta/CD19-depleted stem cell transplant. This chain joins TRBV6-6 and TRBJ2-6; the match to TRBD2 covers 7 bases. The source is a boy younger than two who had a stem cell transplant for acute myeloid leukemia, so the T cells may come from the graft donor. CDR3 nucleotide sequence: TGTGCGGGGAGGGACGCTGGGGCCAACGTCCTGACTTTC. Amino acids: CAGRDAGANVLTF.